This T cell receptor beta chain was sequenced for a study of T cell changes during pregnancy in multiple sclerosis. Measured with immunoSEQ multiplex PCR; TCRdb has only the in-frame clones, and not every one. The table has 45,000 to 60,000 clones, about 91% seen once; the top ten hold about 1.2%. The junction had 12 bases not matched to a gene; V was cut back by 5 bases and J by 7 bases. CDR1 and CDR2 (germline): GTSNPN, SVGIG (reference sequence). This CDR3 spans 15 amino acids. The sequence was obtained from a female donor in good health, enrolled as a control in a pregnancy study. The material was peripheral blood, obtained after pregnancy. The chain employs TRBV30 and TRBJ2-7, with TRBD1 matching over 12 bases. The CDR3 DNA reads as TGTGCCTGGGATCAGACGGGACAGGGGGCGGGAGAGCAGTACTTC. Translated: CAWDQTGQGAGEQYF.